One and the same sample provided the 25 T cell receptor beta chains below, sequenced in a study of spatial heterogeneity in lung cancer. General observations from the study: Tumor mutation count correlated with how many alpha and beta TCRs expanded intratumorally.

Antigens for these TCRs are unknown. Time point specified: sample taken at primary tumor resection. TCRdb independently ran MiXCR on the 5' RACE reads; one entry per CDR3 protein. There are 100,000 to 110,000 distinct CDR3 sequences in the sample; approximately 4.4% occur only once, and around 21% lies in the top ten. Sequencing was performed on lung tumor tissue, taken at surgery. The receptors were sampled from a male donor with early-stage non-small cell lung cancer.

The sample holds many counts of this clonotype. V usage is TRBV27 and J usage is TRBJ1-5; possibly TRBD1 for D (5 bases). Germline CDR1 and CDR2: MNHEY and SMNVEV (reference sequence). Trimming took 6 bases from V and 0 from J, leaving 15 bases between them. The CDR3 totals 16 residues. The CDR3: CASRGEGYDSNQPQHF. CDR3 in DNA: TGTGCCAGCAGGGGGGAGGGATATGATAGCAATCAGCCCCAGCATTTT.

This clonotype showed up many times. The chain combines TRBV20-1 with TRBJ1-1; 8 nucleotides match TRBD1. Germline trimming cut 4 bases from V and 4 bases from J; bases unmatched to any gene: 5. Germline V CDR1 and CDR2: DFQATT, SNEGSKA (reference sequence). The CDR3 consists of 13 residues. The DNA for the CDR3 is TGCAGTGCTACCCGACAGGGGAGCACTGAAGCTTTCTTT. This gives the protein CSATRQGSTEAFF.

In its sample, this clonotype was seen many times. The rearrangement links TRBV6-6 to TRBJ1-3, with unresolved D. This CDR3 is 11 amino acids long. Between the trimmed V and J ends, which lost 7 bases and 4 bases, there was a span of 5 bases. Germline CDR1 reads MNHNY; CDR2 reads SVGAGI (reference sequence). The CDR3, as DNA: TGTGCCAGCACGGGCGGAAACACCATATATTTT. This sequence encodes CASTGGNTIYF.

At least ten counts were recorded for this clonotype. As DNA, the CDR3 is TGTGCCAGCACTCTTAGGGGGGCGTACTCTGGGGCCAACGTCCTGACTTTC. Translating it yields CASTLRGAYSGANVLTF. The genes are TRBV27 and TRBJ2-6, with D possibly called TRBD1 or TRBD2 (6 bases each). V lost 7 bases and J lost 0, with 16 bases in between. Germline CDR1 is MNHEY and CDR2 is SMNVEV (reference sequence). The CDR3 runs 17 residues.

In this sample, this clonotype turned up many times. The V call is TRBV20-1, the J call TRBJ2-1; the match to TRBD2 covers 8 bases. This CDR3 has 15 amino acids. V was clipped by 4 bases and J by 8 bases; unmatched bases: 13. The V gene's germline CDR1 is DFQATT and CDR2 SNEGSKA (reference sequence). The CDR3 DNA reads TGCAGTGCTACAACCCCCGGGACTAGAGCACATGAGCAGTTCTTC. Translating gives CSATTPGTRAHEQFF.

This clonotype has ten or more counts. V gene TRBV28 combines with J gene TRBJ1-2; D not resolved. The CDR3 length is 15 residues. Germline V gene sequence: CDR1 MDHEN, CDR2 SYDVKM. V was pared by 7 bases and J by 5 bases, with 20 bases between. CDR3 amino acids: CASTSGLSRPYGYTF. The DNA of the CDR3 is TGTGCCAGCACCTCCGGCCTATCGAGGCCTTATGGCTACACCTTC.

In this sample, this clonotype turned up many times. The chain's CDR3 is CATSTPGISYEQYF. The CDR3 DNA sequence: TGTGCCACCAGCACACCGGGAATTTCCTACGAGCAGTACTTC. The chain has TRBV15 and TRBJ2-7; the D gene is possibly TRBD2 (5 bases). CDR3 size: 14 residues. CDR1 and CDR2 from the germline V gene are LNHNV and YYDKDF (reference sequence). Trimming stripped 4 bases from V and 1 base from J, with 11 bases between.

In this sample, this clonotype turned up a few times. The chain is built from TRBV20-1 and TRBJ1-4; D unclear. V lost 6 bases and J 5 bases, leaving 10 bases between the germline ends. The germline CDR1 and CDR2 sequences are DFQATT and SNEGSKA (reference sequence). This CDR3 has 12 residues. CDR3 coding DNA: TGCAGTGCCCCGAGGAGAAATGAAAAACTGTTTTTT. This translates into CSAPRRNEKLFF.

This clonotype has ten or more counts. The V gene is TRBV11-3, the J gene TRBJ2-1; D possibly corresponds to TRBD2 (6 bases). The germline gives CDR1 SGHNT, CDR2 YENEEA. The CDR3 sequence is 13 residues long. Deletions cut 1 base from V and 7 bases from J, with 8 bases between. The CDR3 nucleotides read TGTGCCAGCAGCTTAGCGGCGGGGAATGAGCAGTTCTTC. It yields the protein CASSLAAGNEQFF.

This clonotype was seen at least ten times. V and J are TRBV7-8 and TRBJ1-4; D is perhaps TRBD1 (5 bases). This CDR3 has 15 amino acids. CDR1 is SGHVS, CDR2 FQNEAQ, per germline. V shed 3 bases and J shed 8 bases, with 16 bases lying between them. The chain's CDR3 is CASSFGDLGGEKLFF. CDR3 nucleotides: TGTGCCAGCAGCTTCGGGGACTTGGGGGGAGAAAAACTGTTTTTT.

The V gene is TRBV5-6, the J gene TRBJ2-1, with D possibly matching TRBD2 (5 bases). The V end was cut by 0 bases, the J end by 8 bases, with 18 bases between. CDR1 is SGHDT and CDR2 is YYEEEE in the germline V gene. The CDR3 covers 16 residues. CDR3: CASSLVSGKDRDEQFF. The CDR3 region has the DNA TGTGCCAGCAGCTTGGTTTCCGGGAAGGATAGGGATGAGCAGTTCTTC. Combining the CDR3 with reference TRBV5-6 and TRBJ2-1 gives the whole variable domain DAGVTQSPTHLIKTRGQQVTLRCSPKSGHDTVSWYQQALGQGPQFIFQYYEEEERQRGNFPDRFSGHQFPNYSSELNVNALLLGDSALYLCASSLVSGKDRDEQFFGPGTRLTVL.

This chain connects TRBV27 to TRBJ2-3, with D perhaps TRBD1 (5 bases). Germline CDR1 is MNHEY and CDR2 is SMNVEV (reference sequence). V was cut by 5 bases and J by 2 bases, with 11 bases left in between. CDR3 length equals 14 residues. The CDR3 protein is CASSVTGDTDTQYF. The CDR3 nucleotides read TGTGCCAGCAGTGTAACAGGAGACACAGATACGCAGTATTTT.

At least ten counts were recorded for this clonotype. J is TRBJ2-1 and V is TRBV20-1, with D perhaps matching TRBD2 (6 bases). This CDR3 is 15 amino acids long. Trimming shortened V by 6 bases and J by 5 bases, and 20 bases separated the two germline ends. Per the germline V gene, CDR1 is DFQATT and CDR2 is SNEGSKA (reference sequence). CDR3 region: CSAGGGEVSNNEQFF. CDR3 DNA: TGCAGTGCGGGAGGAGGGGAGGTTTCGAACAATGAGCAGTTCTTC.

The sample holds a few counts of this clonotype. The CDR3 DNA is TGTGCCAGCAGCCCGACGGTGGCTGGGTCCTACGAGCAGTACTTC. This gives the protein CASSPTVAGSYEQYF. The rearrangement links TRBV7-9 to TRBJ2-7; D unresolved. The CDR3 loop spans 15 amino acids. CDR1 is SEHNR, CDR2 FQNEAQ, per germline (reference sequence). V lost 5 bases and J lost 1, with 15 bases in between.

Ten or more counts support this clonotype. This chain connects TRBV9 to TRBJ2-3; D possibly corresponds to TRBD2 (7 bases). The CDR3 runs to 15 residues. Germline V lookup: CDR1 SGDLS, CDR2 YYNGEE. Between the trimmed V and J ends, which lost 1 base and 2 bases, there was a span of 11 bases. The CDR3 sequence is CASSVIGGVTDTQYF. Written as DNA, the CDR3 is TGTGCCAGCAGCGTAATAGGGGGGGTCACAGATACGCAGTATTTT.

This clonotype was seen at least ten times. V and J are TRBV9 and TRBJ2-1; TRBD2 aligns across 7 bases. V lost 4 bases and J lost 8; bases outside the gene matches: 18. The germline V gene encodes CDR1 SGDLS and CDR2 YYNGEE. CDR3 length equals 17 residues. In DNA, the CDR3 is TGTGCCAGCAGCCCAGGTCTATTTGGGGCGGGAGCCGATGAGCAGTTCTTC. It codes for CASSPGLFGAGADEQFF. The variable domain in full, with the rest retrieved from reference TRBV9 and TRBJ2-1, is DSGVTQTPKHLITATGQRVTLRCSPRSGDLSVYWYQQSLDQGLQFLIQYYNGEERAKGNILERFSAQQFPDLHSELNLSSLELGDSALYFCASSPGLFGAGADEQFFGPGTRLTVL.

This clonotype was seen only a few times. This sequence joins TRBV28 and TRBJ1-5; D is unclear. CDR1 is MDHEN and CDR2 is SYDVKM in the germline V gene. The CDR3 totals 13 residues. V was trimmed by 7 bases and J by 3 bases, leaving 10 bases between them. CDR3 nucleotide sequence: TGTGCCAGCAAAGAAATAGCCAATCAGCCCCAGCATTTT. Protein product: CASKEIANQPQHF.

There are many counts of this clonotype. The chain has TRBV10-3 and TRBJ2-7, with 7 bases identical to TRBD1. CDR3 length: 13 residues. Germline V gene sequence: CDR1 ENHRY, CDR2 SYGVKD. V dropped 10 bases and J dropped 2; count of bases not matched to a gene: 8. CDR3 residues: CASTGTETYEQYF. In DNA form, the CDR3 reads TGTGCCAGCACCGGGACAGAGACCTACGAGCAGTACTTC.

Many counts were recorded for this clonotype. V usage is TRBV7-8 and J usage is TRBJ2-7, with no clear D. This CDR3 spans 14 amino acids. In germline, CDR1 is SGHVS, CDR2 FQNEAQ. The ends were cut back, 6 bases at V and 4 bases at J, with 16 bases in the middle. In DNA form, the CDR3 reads TGTGCCAGCAGGAAAGGGCAATCGGCGTACGAGCAGTACTTC. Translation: CASRKGQSAYEQYF.

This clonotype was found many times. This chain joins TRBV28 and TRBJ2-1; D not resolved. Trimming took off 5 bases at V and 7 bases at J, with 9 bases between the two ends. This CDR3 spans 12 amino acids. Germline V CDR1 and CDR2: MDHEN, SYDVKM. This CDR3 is CASSPWPNEQFF. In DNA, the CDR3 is TGTGCCAGCAGTCCGTGGCCAAATGAGCAGTTCTTC.

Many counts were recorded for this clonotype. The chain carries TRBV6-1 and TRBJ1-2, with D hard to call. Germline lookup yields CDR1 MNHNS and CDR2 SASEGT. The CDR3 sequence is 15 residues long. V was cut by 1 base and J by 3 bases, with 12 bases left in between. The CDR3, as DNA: TGTGCCAGCAGTGAAGACGCCAGCTCTTACTATGGCTACACCTTC. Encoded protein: CASSEDASSYYGYTF.

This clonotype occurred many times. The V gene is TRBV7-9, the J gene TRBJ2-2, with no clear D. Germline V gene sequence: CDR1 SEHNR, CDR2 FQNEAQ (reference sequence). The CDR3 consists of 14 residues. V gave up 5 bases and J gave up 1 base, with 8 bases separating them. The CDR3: CASSPIMNTGELFF. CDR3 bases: TGTGCCAGCAGCCCCATCATGAACACCGGGGAGCTGTTTTTT.

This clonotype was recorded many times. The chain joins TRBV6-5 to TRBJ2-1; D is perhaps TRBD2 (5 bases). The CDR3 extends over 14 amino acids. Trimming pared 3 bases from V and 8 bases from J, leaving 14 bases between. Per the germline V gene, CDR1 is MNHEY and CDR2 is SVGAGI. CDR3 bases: TGTGCCAGCAGTTATGGGAGCATGTCGGATGAGCAGTTCTTC. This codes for CASSYGSMSDEQFF.

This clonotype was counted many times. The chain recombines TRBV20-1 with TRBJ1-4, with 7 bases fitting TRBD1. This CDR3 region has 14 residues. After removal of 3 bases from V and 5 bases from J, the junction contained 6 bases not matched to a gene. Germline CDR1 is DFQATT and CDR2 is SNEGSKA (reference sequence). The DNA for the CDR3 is TGCAGTGCTAGTGCTTACAGGGGCAATGAAAAACTGTTTTTT. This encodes CSASAYRGNEKLFF.

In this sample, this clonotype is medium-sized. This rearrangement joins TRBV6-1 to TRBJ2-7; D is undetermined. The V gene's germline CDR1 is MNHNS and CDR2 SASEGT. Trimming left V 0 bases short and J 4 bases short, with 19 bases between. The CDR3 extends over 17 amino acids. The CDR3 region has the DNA TGTGCCAGCAGTGAAGCGGTTTCGCCTAGATCCTTTTACGAGCAGTACTTC. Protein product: CASSEAVSPRSFYEQYF.